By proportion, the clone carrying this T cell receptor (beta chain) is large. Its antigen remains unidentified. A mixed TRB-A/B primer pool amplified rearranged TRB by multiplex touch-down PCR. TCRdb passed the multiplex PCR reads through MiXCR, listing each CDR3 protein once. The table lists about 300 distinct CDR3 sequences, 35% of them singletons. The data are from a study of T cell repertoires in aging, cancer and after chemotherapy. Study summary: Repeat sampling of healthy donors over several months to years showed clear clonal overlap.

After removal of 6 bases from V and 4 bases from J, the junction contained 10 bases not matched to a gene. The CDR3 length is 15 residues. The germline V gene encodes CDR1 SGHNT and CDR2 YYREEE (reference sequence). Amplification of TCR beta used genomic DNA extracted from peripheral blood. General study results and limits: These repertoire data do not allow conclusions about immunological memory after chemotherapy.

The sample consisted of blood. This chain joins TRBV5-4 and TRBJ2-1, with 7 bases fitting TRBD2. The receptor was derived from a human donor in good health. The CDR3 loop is CASTPGGGGYNEQFF. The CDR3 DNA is TGTGCCAGCACTCCTGGCGGGGGTGGGTACAATGAGCAGTTCTTC.